These T cell receptor beta chains were read from a single sample in a study of identical twins. TCRdb redid the calling of the 5' RACE reads with MiXCR, one entry per CDR3 protein. The table records around 490,000 distinct CDR3 sequences, about 16% of them present only once. The sample was also reused in another study, on yellow fever vaccine responses in identical twins.

Material for sequencing was CD4+ T cells sorted from blood. Source of these receptors: a woman younger than 30 in good health. CDR3s include the opening cysteine and the closing phenylalanine or tryptophan. A D gene is named only where the DNA matches it firmly. For some rows the clone size is stated as once, few or many, or as a class when expanded; others skip it.

V	size	D	J	DNA	CDR3
TRBV4-1	few	TRBD1	TRBJ2-7	TGCGCCAGCAGCCAAAAGGGGGCTACGAACGAGCAGTACTTC	CASSQKGATNEQYF
TRBV3-1	many	NA	TRBJ1-1	TGTGCCAGCAGCGACGGATCCAAACTTAGGTCCACTGAAGCTTTCTTT	CASSDGSKLRSTEAFF
TRBV11-2	NA	NA	TRBJ1-1	TGTGCCAGCAGTCGTAATTTTGGGGCGAACACTGAAGCTTTCTTT	CASSRNFGANTEAFF
TRBV20-1	NA	TRBD1	TRBJ2-5	TGCAGTGCTAAACGGGACAGACAAGAGACCCAGTACTTC	CSAKRDRQETQYF
TRBV28	many	NA	TRBJ2-1	TGTGCCAGCGGGTCAGCGTTGGTGAATGAGCAGTTCTTC	CASGSALVNEQFF
TRBV29-1	few	NA	TRBJ1-2	TGCAGCGTTCCTAACATCTATGGCTACACCTTC	CSVPNIYGYTF
TRBV15	NA	NA	TRBJ2-5	TGTGCCACCAGCAGTATAGTTGGGGTTGGGGGCCCCCAGTACTTC	CATSSIVGVGGPQYF
TRBV7-2	few	NA	TRBJ2-7	TGTGCCAGCAGCTTAGCGGACGGTGTGGAGCAGTACTTC	CASSLADGVEQYF
TRBV10-3	NA	NA	TRBJ2-3	TGTGCCATCAGTGTCATTGAAACAGATACGCAGTATTTT	CAISVIETDTQYF
TRBV29-1	few	TRBD1	TRBJ1-2	TGCAGCGTTGAACGGACAGGGAGGAACTATGGCTACACCTTC	CSVERTGRNYGYTF
TRBV7-6	NA	NA	TRBJ1-1	TGTGCCAGCAGCCCAAGAGCCGGAGTCGAAGCTTTCTTT	CASSPRAGVEAFF
TRBV2	few	NA	TRBJ1-2	TGTGCCAGCAGTGAGAAAAGTCCTTATGGCTACACCTTC	CASSEKSPYGYTF
TRBV15	few	TRBD2	TRBJ2-5	TGTGCCACCAGCTCCCGACTAGCGGGAGGTTTTCCAGAGACCCAGTACTTC	CATSSRLAGGFPETQYF
TRBV9	few	TRBD2	TRBJ2-2	TGTGCCAGCAGCGTGCTAGCGGGAACGAACACCGGGGAGCTGTTTTTT	CASSVLAGTNTGELFF
TRBV9	NA	TRBD2	TRBJ2-3	TGTGCCAGCAGCACGAGCGGGAGCCAAAGGGATACGCAGTATTTT	CASSTSGSQRDTQYF
TRBV27	once	NA	TRBJ1-5	TGTGCCTGCAGAACAGGGTACGGTCAGCCCCAGCATTTT	CACRTGYGQPQHF
TRBV27	few	NA	TRBJ1-1	TGTGCCAGCAGTCCCCTCAGGGCCCCGAACACTGAAGCTTTCTTT	CASSPLRAPNTEAFF
TRBV7-6	NA	NA	TRBJ1-2	TGTGCCAGCAGCTTAGAAGTCGAGGCAGCCTATGGCTACACCTTC	CASSLEVEAAYGYTF
TRBV28	few	TRBD1	TRBJ2-2	TGTGCCAGCAGTTTAGCGGACAGGGGTACCGGGGAGCTGTTTTTT	CASSLADRGTGELFF
TRBV4-1	few	NA	TRBJ2-7	TGCGCCAGCAGCCAAGGGATACGAGGCTACGAGCAGTACTTC	CASSQGIRGYEQYF
TRBV7-9	few	NA	TRBJ2-5	TGTGCCAGCAGCTTACCAGGGGTAGAGACCCAGTACTTC	CASSLPGVETQYF
TRBV29-1	many	TRBD1	TRBJ2-3	TGCAGCGGTAACAGGGGGGATACGCAGTATTTT	CSGNRGDTQYF
TRBV5-6	many	NA	TRBJ2-1	TGTGCCAGCAGCTTAACAGGGCAGCAGTTCTTC	CASSLTGQQFF
TRBV4-1	NA	NA	TRBJ2-3	TGCGCCAGCAGCCAAGGGCTTATCACAGATACGCAGTATTTT	CASSQGLITDTQYF
TRBV5-6	few	NA	TRBJ2-1	TGTGCCAGCGCAGACGACCCCTTCACTGAGCAGTTCTTC	CASADDPFTEQFF
TRBV24-1	NA	NA	TRBJ2-1	TGTGCCACCAGCCCGGGATTCCAGTCCATAGGAGTCTACAATGAGCAGTTCTTC	CATSPGFQSIGVYNEQFF
TRBV6-1	NA	TRBD1	TRBJ2-2	TGTGCCAGCAGCACCGGGACAGGGTTCGGCGGGGAGCTGTTTTTT	CASSTGTGFGGELFF
TRBV5-5	NA	NA	TRBJ1-6	TGTGCCAGCAGCTTTTCACCCGGTTACAATTCACCCCTCCACTTT	CASSFSPGYNSPLHF
TRBV6-5	few	NA	TRBJ1-2	TGTGCCAGCAGTTCGAGGGATTATGGCTACACCTTC	CASSSRDYGYTF
TRBV5-1	NA	NA	TRBJ2-7	TGCGCCAGCAAACGGGCCGGAACATACTCCTACGAGCAGTACTTC	CASKRAGTYSYEQYF
TRBV5-1	NA	NA	TRBJ1-2	TGCGCCAGCAGCTCAAACTGGGAGGACTATGGCTACACCTTC	CASSSNWEDYGYTF